One and the same sample provided the 32 T cell receptor beta chains below, sequenced in a study of CD8 T cells in ankylosing spondylitis. Antigen specificity for these receptors is unknown. Study conclusions and caveats: Ankylosing spondylitis blood seemed to carry a telltale TCR beta motif made of fewer than 10 highly homologous variants.

From the 5' RACE reads, TCRdb called clonotypes with MiXCR, one entry per CDR3 protein. The sample lists hundreds of thousands of distinct CDR3 sequences, over 9.5% occurring once. What was sequenced was blood, either unsorted or a sorted T cell fraction (not recorded which). Receptors were obtained from a male donor with ankylosing spondylitis.

This clonotype was seen more than once but under ten times. V gene TRBV20-1 combines with J gene TRBJ2-1; 7 nucleotides match TRBD2. CDR1 and CDR2 (germline): DFQATT, SNEGSKA (reference sequence). V gave up 5 bases and J gave up 8 bases; unmatched junction bases: 15. The CDR3 contains 15 residues. Written as DNA, the CDR3 is TGCAGTGCTGACCGTGGGCTAGCGGAAGCCCATGAGCAGTTCTTC. Amino acids: CSADRGLAEAHEQFF.

This clonotype was detected only a few times. V usage is TRBV5-6 and J usage is TRBJ2-5; D unresolved. The germline V gene has CDR1 SGHDT and CDR2 YYEEEE. This CDR3 has 14 amino acids. V gave up 1 base and J gave up 5 bases, with 12 bases separating them. The CDR3 here is CASSLYSAVETQYF. The CDR3 coding sequence is TGTGCCAGCAGCTTGTACAGCGCGGTGGAGACCCAGTACTTC.

CDR3 protein: CASSPQTGGAFF. Written as DNA, the CDR3 is TGTGCCAGCAGCCCCCAGACCGGGGGAGCTTTCTTT. The V and J genes are TRBV5-4 and TRBJ1-1; D may be TRBD1 (5 bases). The V gene lost 4 bases and the J gene lost 10 bases, with 14 bases spanning the gap. The CDR3 has 12 amino acids. Germline V gene sequence: CDR1 SGHNT, CDR2 YYREEE (reference sequence).

This clonotype was detected ten times or more. CDR3 loop: CASSQAATDTQYF. The DNA of the CDR3 is TGTGCCAGCAGCCAAGCGGCTACAGATACGCAGTATTTT. The V gene is TRBV3-1, the J gene TRBJ2-3; D not resolved. V dropped 1 base and J dropped 3 bases, with 5 bases sitting between them. Germline lookup yields CDR1 LGHDT and CDR2 YNNKEL (reference sequence). The CDR3 loop spans 13 amino acids.

This clonotype has just a few counts. The J gene is TRBJ2-2, the V gene TRBV4-2; 9 bases fit TRBD2. Trimming at V came to 1 base and at J to 1 base, leaving 13 bases not matched to a gene. This CDR3 region has 20 residues. Germline lookup yields CDR1 LGHNA and CDR2 YNFKEQ. The CDR3 reads CASSQVGLVGLAQNTGELFF. For the CDR3, the DNA is TGTGCCAGCAGCCAAGTCGGTTTAGTGGGACTAGCCCAGAACACCGGGGAGCTGTTTTTT.

The chain carries TRBV3-1 and TRBJ2-5; D may match TRBD1 or TRBD2 (5 bases each). The CDR3 consists of 15 residues. V was pared by 8 bases and J by 5 bases, with 21 bases between. Per germline, CDR1 LGHDT and CDR2 YNNKEL (reference sequence). CDR3 residues: CASSLGAYHGETQYF. The CDR3 coding sequence is TGTGCCAGCTCCCTCGGGGCTTACCATGGGGAGACCCAGTACTTC.

The chain combines TRBV5-1 with TRBJ2-3; the match to TRBD2 covers 7 bases. The trim removed 4 bases at V and 2 bases at J, leaving 7 bases unmatched. Germline loops: CDR1 SGHRS, CDR2 YFSETQ. This CDR3 has 15 residues. CDR3 nucleotide sequence: TGCGCCAGCAGCAGACAGCGGGGACCCACAGATACGCAGTATTTT. Its translation is CASSRQRGPTDTQYF.

The rearrangement links TRBV18 to TRBJ2-7; D call uncertain. The ends were cut back, 4 bases at V and 3 bases at J, with 10 bases in the middle. Germline V gene data show CDR1 as KGHSH and CDR2 as LQKENI. This CDR3 region has 13 residues. CDR3 protein: CASSLAEGYEQYV. CDR3 in DNA: TGTGCCAGCTCACTAGCTGAAGGCTACGAGCAGTACGTC.

The chain recombines TRBV20-1 with TRBJ1-2; 7 bases fit TRBD1. Germline V gives CDR1 DFQATT, CDR2 SNEGSKA (reference sequence). The CDR3 covers 12 residues. The V segment lost 4 bases and the J segment 4 bases; nucleotides outside the gene matches: 3. DNA for the CDR3: TGCAGTGCTACGGACAGGATCTATGGCTACACCTTC. Its protein product is CSATDRIYGYTF.

The genes are TRBV15 and TRBJ2-1; 10 bases are a match to TRBD2. Germline assignment: CDR1 LNHNV and CDR2 YYDKDF (reference sequence). The CDR3 extends over 17 amino acids. V dropped 4 bases and J dropped 0; count of bases not matched to a gene: 6. This CDR3 reads CATSTNLAGASYNEQFF. The CDR3, as DNA: TGTGCCACCAGCACCAACCTAGCGGGGGCCTCCTACAATGAGCAGTTCTTC.

This clonotype was counted a few times. The genes are TRBV3-1 and TRBJ1-2; D is perhaps TRBD1 (5 bases). The CDR3 spans 14 residues. Germline loops: CDR1 LGHDT, CDR2 YNNKEL (reference sequence). V was pared by 4 bases and J by 7 bases, with 16 bases between. The CDR3 sequence: CASSPLQVSSGYTF. CDR3 sequence (DNA): TGTGCCAGCAGCCCCCTACAGGTTTCCAGTGGCTACACCTTC.

This clonotype was observed a few times. The chain couples TRBV10-3 to TRBJ1-1; D ambiguous. V lost 8 bases and J 5 bases, leaving 12 bases between the germline ends. The germline V gene has CDR1 ENHRY and CDR2 SYGVKD. There are 12 residues in the CDR3. The CDR3 here is CAIREGETEAFF. CDR3 in DNA: TGTGCCATCCGAGAGGGTGAGACTGAAGCTTTCTTT.

For this clonotype: A read error may explain this, as a much larger clone is one base away. This chain joins TRBV7-8 and TRBJ2-7; TRBD1 matches 10 bases. Germline values: CDR1 SGHVS, CDR2 FQNEAQ. The junction had 10 bases not matched to a gene; V was cut back by 5 bases and J by 0 bases. The CDR3 covers 17 residues. CDR3 coding DNA: TGTGCCAGCAGCCTTGTAGACAGGGGGCTTCTCTCCTACGAGCAGTACTTC. This translates into CASSLVDRGLLSYEQYF.

The chain is built from TRBV3-1 and TRBJ1-5; D may be TRBD1 (5 bases). The germline V gene encodes CDR1 LGHDT and CDR2 YNNKEL (reference sequence). V was shortened by 0 bases and J by 7 bases, with 10 bases between the two germline ends. CDR3 size: 14 residues. This CDR3 is CASSQEIREQPQHF. CDR3 DNA: TGTGCCAGCAGCCAAGAAATCAGGGAACAGCCCCAGCATTTT.

This chain uses TRBV5-1 with TRBJ2-5, with 9 bases lining up with TRBD1. V lost 0 bases and J lost 2; bases outside the gene matches: 5. CDR3 length: 16 residues. CDR1 is SGHRS and CDR2 is YFSETQ in the germline V gene. The CDR3 nucleotides are TGCGCCAGCAGCTTGGGAGGGACAGGGAGGCAAGAGACCCAGTACTTC. Amino acids: CASSLGGTGRQETQYF.

The chain recombines TRBV5-1 with TRBJ1-1; D may be TRBD1 (5 bases). The V gene lost 0 bases and the J gene lost 1 base, with 19 bases spanning the gap. Germline loops: CDR1 SGHRS, CDR2 YFSETQ. This CDR3 is 18 amino acids long. The CDR3 loop is CASSLGVGPHRRNTEAFF. The CDR3, as DNA: TGCGCCAGCAGCTTGGGTGTGGGGCCCCACCGGAGGAACACTGAAGCTTTCTTT. The full variable domain, with the rest looked up from reference TRBV5-1 and TRBJ1-1, is KAGVTQTPRYLIKTRGQQVTLSCSPISGHRSVSWYQQTPGQGLQFLFEYFSETQRNKGNFPGRFSGRQFSNSRSEMNVSTLELGDSALYLCASSLGVGPHRRNTEAFFGQGTRLTVV.

The chain joins TRBV19 to TRBJ2-2; no firm D call. The germline gives CDR1 LNHDA, CDR2 SQIVND (reference sequence). The V end lost 3 bases, the J end lost 1 base, and 6 bases lay between the germline ends. The CDR3 is made up of 14 amino acids. In DNA form, the CDR3 reads TGTGCCAGTAGTATTCGGCTGAACACCGGGGAGCTGTTTTTT. As protein: CASSIRLNTGELFF.

The CDR3 DNA sequence: TGTGCCAGCAGCCTCGTCGGGACAGTGGACTACAATGAGCAGTTCTTC. Encoded protein: CASSLVGTVDYNEQFF. The rearrangement uses TRBV6-1 and TRBJ2-1, with 7 bases fitting TRBD1. Trimming cost V 6 bases and J 3 bases; bases outside gene matches: 11. Germline values: CDR1 MNHNS, CDR2 SASEGT. The CDR3 is made up of 16 amino acids.

The CDR3 loop is CATSRALGRTEAFF. The CDR3 DNA reads TGTGCCACCAGCAGAGCTCTTGGTAGAACTGAAGCTTTCTTT. This chain connects TRBV15 to TRBJ1-1; D call uncertain. CDR3 length: 14 residues. V gave up 1 base and J gave up 5 bases, with 11 bases separating them. The germline gives CDR1 LNHNV, CDR2 YYDKDF (reference sequence).

This clonotype has a handful of counts. V usage is TRBV19 and J usage is TRBJ1-5; a possible D gene is TRBD1 (6 bases). Trimming stripped 2 bases from V and 2 bases from J, with 19 bases between. The CDR3 totals 18 residues. CDR1 is LNHDA and CDR2 is SQIVND in the germline V gene (reference sequence). The CDR3 coding sequence is TGTGCCAGTAGTATATTCCCCGCCCCCAACAGGGGCAATCAGCCCCAGCATTTT. This encodes CASSIFPAPNRGNQPQHF.

The chain has TRBV20-1 and TRBJ1-5; no reliable D call. CDR3 length: 16 amino acids. V was clipped by 0 bases and J by 2 bases, with 14 bases between them. The germline V gene encodes CDR1 DFQATT and CDR2 SNEGSKA (reference sequence). The CDR3 DNA reads TGCAGTGCTAGAGATCAGAGGGCGGGAGGCAATCAGCCCCAGCATTTT. Amino acid sequence: CSARDQRAGGNQPQHF.

This clonotype was recorded a few times. The chain links TRBV20-1 to TRBJ1-5; tentative D call: TRBD1 (5 bases). The CDR3 is made up of 13 amino acids. The V gene lost 5 bases and the J gene lost 1 base, with 9 bases spanning the gap. The germline CDR1 and CDR2 sequences are DFQATT and SNEGSKA (reference sequence). The CDR3 region has the DNA TGCAGTGCTCGCAGGGAGAGCAATCAGCCCCAGCATTTT. Protein: CSARRESNQPQHF.

Ten or more counts support this clonotype. V gene TRBV11-2 combines with J gene TRBJ2-1, with 10 bases fitting TRBD2. CDR1 and CDR2 (germline): SGHAT, FQNNGV. CDR3 length: 15 residues. V lost 5 bases and J lost 5; bases outside the gene matches: 6. In DNA form, the CDR3 reads TGTGCCAGCAGCCCCCGGACTAGCGGAAACAATGAGCAGTTCTTC. Amino acid sequence: CASSPRTSGNNEQFF.

The chain joins TRBV6-5 to TRBJ1-2; unclear D gene. Looked up from germline, CDR1 is MNHEY and CDR2 is SVGAGI. Trimming removed 4 bases at V and 3 bases at J, with 12 bases between. This CDR3 contains 14 residues. The CDR3 loop is CASSLPGPHYGYTF. In DNA, the CDR3 is TGTGCCAGCAGTTTGCCAGGACCCCACTATGGCTACACCTTC.

This clonotype was observed a few times. The V call is TRBV4-1, the J call TRBJ2-7; the match to TRBD2 covers 10 bases. Looked up from germline, CDR1 is MGHRA and CDR2 is YSYEKL. V dropped 2 bases and J dropped 1; count of bases not matched to a gene: 11. There are 18 residues in the CDR3. CDR3 nucleotide sequence: TGCGCCAGCAGCCAAAGCCTAGCGGGAGAGGCCCGGTCCTACGAGCAGTACGTC. Translating it yields CASSQSLAGEARSYEQYV.

This rearrangement joins TRBV5-1 to TRBJ2-1; D is perhaps TRBD2 (5 bases). V shed 0 bases and J shed 5 bases, with 12 bases lying between them. CDR3 size: 15 residues. Germline V gene data show CDR1 as SGHRS and CDR2 as YFSETQ. CDR3 residues: CASSLDEGRNNEQFF. The CDR3 DNA follows: TGCGCCAGCAGCTTGGATGAGGGTAGGAACAATGAGCAGTTCTTC. The full variable domain, in which reference TRBV5-1 and TRBJ2-1 provide the parts outside the CDR3, is KAGVTQTPRYLIKTRGQQVTLSCSPISGHRSVSWYQQTPGQGLQFLFEYFSETQRNKGNFPGRFSGRQFSNSRSEMNVSTLELGDSALYLCASSLDEGRNNEQFFGPGTRLTVL.

A few counts support this clonotype. The J gene is TRBJ1-2, the V gene TRBV27; 11 bases align to TRBD1. The germline gives CDR1 MNHEY, CDR2 SMNVEV (reference sequence). Trimming took 5 bases from V and 5 from J; bases not matched to a gene: 10. The CDR3 is 16 residues long. The CDR3 loop reads CASSDPPGTGGYGYTF. In DNA, the CDR3 is TGTGCCAGCAGTGACCCACCCGGGACAGGGGGATATGGCTACACCTTC.

This clonotype was found a few times. The genes are TRBV7-9 and TRBJ2-2, with D unclear. V lost 6 bases and J lost 5, with 22 bases in between. Germline values: CDR1 SEHNR, CDR2 FQNEAQ (reference sequence). CDR3 length: 17 residues. The DNA for the CDR3 is TGTGCCAGCAGTTCACCACGAAAAGACTTGGGAACCGGGGAGCTGTTTTTT. Its translation: CASSSPRKDLGTGELFF.

The genes are TRBV11-1 and TRBJ2-1, with D tentatively TRBD1 (5 bases). Germline V lookup: CDR1 SGHAT, CDR2 FQDESV (reference sequence). Trimming pared 3 bases from V and 0 bases from J, leaving 18 bases between. CDR3 length: 18 residues. DNA for the CDR3: TGTGCCAGCAGCTTGGGGCAGCAGGGCCGACTCTCCTACAATGAGCAGTTCTTC. This gives the protein CASSLGQQGRLSYNEQFF.

The chain couples TRBV5-1 to TRBJ1-1, with 7 bases lining up with TRBD1. This CDR3 has 16 residues. The germline gives CDR1 SGHRS, CDR2 YFSETQ. The V gene end was trimmed by 1 base and the J gene end by 1 base; junction bases not matched to a gene: 7. CDR3 amino acids: CASSLPRGGSNTEAFF. DNA for the CDR3: TGCGCCAGCAGCTTGCCCAGGGGGGGGTCGAACACTGAAGCTTTCTTT.

This clonotype occurred a few times. The V gene is TRBV12-3 or TRBV12-4, the J gene TRBJ2-1; 7 nucleotides line up with TRBD2. V was pared by 10 bases and J by 2 bases, with 11 bases of the junction left unmatched. The CDR3 is made up of 15 amino acids. The CDR3 is CATRSRGRTYNEQFF. CDR3 bases: TGTGCCACCCGGTCCCGCGGGAGAACCTACAATGAGCAGTTCTTC.

The chain links TRBV10-3 to TRBJ2-3; TRBD2 matches 13 bases. From germline, CDR1 is ENHRY and CDR2 SYGVKD. The ends lost 8 bases at V and 1 base at J; junction bases unmatched: 3. This CDR3 has 15 residues. As DNA, the CDR3 is TGTGCCATCGCCGGGACTAGCGGGGGCACAGATACGCAGTATTTT. Translation gives CAIAGTSGGTDTQYF.